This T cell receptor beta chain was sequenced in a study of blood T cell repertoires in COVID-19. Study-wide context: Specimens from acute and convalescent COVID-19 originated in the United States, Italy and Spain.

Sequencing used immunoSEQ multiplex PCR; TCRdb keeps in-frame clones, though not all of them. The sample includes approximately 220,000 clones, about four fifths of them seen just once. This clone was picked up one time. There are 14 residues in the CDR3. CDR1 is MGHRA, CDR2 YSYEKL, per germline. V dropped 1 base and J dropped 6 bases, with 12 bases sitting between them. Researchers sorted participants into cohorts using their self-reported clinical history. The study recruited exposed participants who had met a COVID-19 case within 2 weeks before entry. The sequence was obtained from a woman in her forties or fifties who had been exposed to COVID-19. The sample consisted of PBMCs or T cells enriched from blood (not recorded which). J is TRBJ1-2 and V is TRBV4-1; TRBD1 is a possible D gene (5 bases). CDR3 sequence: CASSQAGTGDGYTF. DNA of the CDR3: TGCGCCAGCAGCCAAGCTGGGACTGGCGATGGCTACACCTTC.